This TCR beta chain was identified during a study of OX40 agonist ivuxolimab in advanced cancers. The CDR3 sequence is 15 residues long. V shed 5 bases and J shed 4 bases, with 15 bases lying between them. CDR1 SGHNT and CDR2 YENEEA come from the germline V gene. TCRdb's table, derived via immunoSEQ multiplex PCR, lists solely in-frame clones and lacks some. This table holds 77,000 or so clones, over 85% found once. This specimen was CD4+ or CD8+ T cells sorted from blood, taken in a trial of the OX40 agonist ivuxolimab. The chain employs TRBV11-3 and TRBJ2-1; perhaps TRBD1 as D (6 bases). This clonotype was sampled from an adult with an advanced solid tumor such as melanoma, head and neck, liver or kidney cancer. The DNA of the CDR3 is TGTGCCAGCAGCGGGTCACAGGGATCTTACAATGAGCAGTTCTTC. This codes for CASSGSQGSYNEQFF.